This passage covers 24 T cell receptor beta chains from one sample sequenced in a study of CD8+CD57+ T cells in acquired aplastic anemia. Patients chosen for sequencing had CD8+CD57+ cells that had expanded, as shown by flow cytometry. It was genomic DNA that served as the template for profiling TCR beta VDJ and CDR3. TCRdb passed the reads through MiXCR, listing each CDR3 protein once. The sample shows just over 150,000 distinct CDR3 sequences, 45% to 55% of them seen only once. The sample consisted of sorted CD4+, CD8+, or CD8+CD57+ T cells (not recorded which) from PBMCs. The receptors shown here come from a human donor with aplastic anemia.

A few counts support this clonotype. As the CDR3 is not closed by the conserved phenylalanine or tryptophan, this likely results from a read error. The DNA is omitted, as the CDR3 cannot be located on it reliably, and the CDR3 follows TCRdb's listing. The chain employs TRBV29-1 and TRBJ1-2. The germline V gene has CDR1 SQVTM and CDR2 ANQGSEA. Termini included, the CDR3 measures 10 amino acids. This CDR3 is CSVGVQHQLY.

This clonotype was picked up many times. This CDR3 is CASSQALAGGYEQYF. In nucleotides, the CDR3 is TGTGCCAGCAGCCAAGCCCTAGCGGGGGGCTACGAGCAGTACTTC. The chain carries TRBV3-1 and TRBJ2-7; 11 bases match TRBD2. V was pared by 1 base and J by 3 bases, with 2 bases of the junction left unmatched. The CDR3 consists of 15 residues. The germline gives CDR1 LGHDT, CDR2 YNNKEL (reference sequence).

At least ten counts were recorded for this clonotype. The rearrangement joins TRBV5-1 to TRBJ1-1; no reliable D call. Germline V lookup: CDR1 SGHRS, CDR2 YFSETQ. Trimming removed 0 bases at V and 1 base at J, with 4 bases between. The CDR3 length is 13 residues. This CDR3 reads CASSLGSNTEAFF. Written as DNA, the CDR3 is TGCGCCAGCAGCTTGGGGTCGAACACTGAAGCTTTCTTT.

This clonotype has at least ten counts. The chain is built from TRBV7-2 and TRBJ1-5, with no clear D. CDR3 length: 16 residues. Trimming removed 1 base at V and 4 bases at J, with 14 bases between. The V gene's germline CDR1 is SGHTA and CDR2 FQGNSA. The CDR3 loop is CASSLGVGSGNQPQHF. Here the CDR3 DNA reads TGTGCCAGCAGCTTAGGAGTGGGTTCTGGTAATCAGCCCCAGCATTTT.

Many counts were recorded for this clonotype. The V gene is TRBV10-2, the J gene TRBJ1-6; 7 bases match TRBD1. J lost 8 bases, V lost 2 bases, and 3 bases had no gene match. Germline V gene lookup returns CDR1 WSHSY and CDR2 SAAADI. The CDR3 runs 14 residues. The CDR3: CASSETGEDSPLHF. The CDR3 nucleotides are TGCGCCAGCAGTGAGACAGGGGAGGATTCACCCCTCCACTTT.

V is TRBV24-1 and J is TRBJ2-7, with a tentative D call TRBD1 (6 bases). CDR3 size: 13 residues. Trimming removed 9 bases from V and 0 bases from J, with 11 bases in between. Per the germline V gene, CDR1 is KGHDR and CDR2 is SFDVKD. The CDR3 DNA reads TGTGCCACCCAGGGGCACCCCTCCTACGAGCAGTACTTC. Residues: CATQGHPSYEQYF.

There are many counts of this clonotype. The V gene is TRBV14, the J gene TRBJ2-7; 12 positions match TRBD1. The CDR3 length is 16 residues. V was pared by 4 bases and J by 6 bases, with 10 bases of the junction left unmatched. Germline V gene data show CDR1 as SGHDN and CDR2 as FVKESK. The CDR3 loop reads CASSPDPGQGAPEQYF. Here the CDR3 DNA reads TGTGCCAGCAGCCCGGACCCGGGACAGGGGGCTCCCGAGCAGTACTTC.

In this sample, this clonotype turned up many times. The chain has TRBV12-3 or TRBV12-4 and TRBJ2-1; no definite D call. The CDR3 loop spans 15 amino acids. Trimming took off 5 bases at V and 3 bases at J, with 14 bases between the two ends. As DNA, the CDR3 is TGTGCCAGCAGTCCTTCGGCTCATGACTACAATGAGCAGTTCTTC. This encodes CASSPSAHDYNEQFF.

This chain connects TRBV20-1 to TRBJ1-1; 11 bases fit TRBD1. The CDR3 extends over 15 amino acids. In germline, CDR1 is DFQATT, CDR2 SNEGSKA (reference sequence). The ends lost 0 bases at V and 3 bases at J; junction bases unmatched: 3. The CDR3 reads CSARDWDRGDTEAFF. The CDR3 coding sequence is TGCAGTGCTAGAGACTGGGACAGGGGGGACACTGAAGCTTTCTTT.

This clonotype was seen many times. The rearrangement joins TRBV11-3 to TRBJ2-5; no definite D call. Germline V gene sequence: CDR1 SGHNT, CDR2 YENEEA. V was cut by 0 bases and J by 1 base, with 15 bases left in between. The CDR3 runs to 17 residues. The DNA of the CDR3 is TGTGCCAGCAGCTTAGACTCTTTGCGTCTCTTCCAAGAGACCCAGTACTTC. This gives the protein CASSLDSLRLFQETQYF.

This clonotype has a handful of counts. The rearrangement joins TRBV12-3 or TRBV12-4 to TRBJ2-7; possible D gene TRBD2, 6 bases. V was shortened by 5 bases and J by 3 bases, with 14 bases between the two germline ends. The length of the CDR3 is 14 residues. This chain's CDR3 is CASSRAGRDYEQYF. The CDR3 nucleotides read TGTGCCAGCAGTAGGGCGGGGCGCGACTACGAGCAGTACTTC.

This clonotype was recorded many times. This chain joins TRBV2 and TRBJ2-1, with D maybe TRBD2 (6 bases). The CDR3 loop spans 15 amino acids. The V gene lost 5 bases and the J gene lost 4 bases, with 15 bases spanning the gap. CDR1 is SNHLY and CDR2 is FYNNEI in the germline V gene. CDR3: CASSYGAGGYNEQFF. DNA for the CDR3: TGTGCCAGCAGTTACGGAGCGGGCGGGTACAATGAGCAGTTCTTC.

This clonotype was counted at least ten times. The chain uses TRBV9 and TRBJ2-1; 9 bases fit TRBD2. The V gene's germline CDR1 is SGDLS and CDR2 YYNGEE. This CDR3 comprises 15 residues. Losses at the gene ends were 0 bases for V and 4 bases for J; bases not matched to a gene: 2. Here the CDR3 DNA reads TGTGCCAGCAGCGTAGAGACTAGCGGATACAATGAGCAGTTCTTC. Residues: CASSVETSGYNEQFF.

This chain links TRBV10-3 with TRBJ1-5, with D uncertain. CDR1 is ENHRY, CDR2 SYGVKD, per germline. Trimming cost V 4 bases and J 6 bases, with 10 bases left between them. This CDR3 is 13 amino acids long. CDR3 protein: CAISGSIGQPQHF. CDR3 DNA: TGTGCCATCAGTGGGTCGATTGGTCAGCCCCAGCATTTT.

V usage is TRBV2 and J usage is TRBJ2-5; D is possibly TRBD1 (5 bases). Trimming removed 6 bases from V and 4 bases from J, with 15 bases in between. Germline CDR1 SNHLY, CDR2 FYNNEI. There are 14 residues in the CDR3. The CDR3 protein is CASRGRVRGETQYF. The CDR3 DNA reads as TGTGCCAGCAGGGGCAGGGTGCGAGGAGAGACCCAGTACTTC.

DNA for the CDR3: TGCAGTGCTAGACCCCAGTTCGGGACTAGAGACACAGATACGCAGTATTTT. Translated: CSARPQFGTRDTDTQYF. This chain connects TRBV20-1 to TRBJ2-3, with 8 positions matching TRBD2. Germline CDR1 reads DFQATT; CDR2 reads SNEGSKA (reference sequence). The CDR3 sequence is 17 residues long. V shed 2 bases and J 2 bases; nucleotides not matched to a gene: 12.

Note on this clonotype: A clone one base away is much larger, so this may be a read error. The genes are TRBV5-1 and TRBJ1-4; D is unresolved. From germline, CDR1 is SGHRS and CDR2 YFSETQ. This CDR3 has 14 amino acids. Here the CDR3 reads CASSTIGANEKLLF. Here the CDR3 DNA reads TGCGCCAGCAGCACCATCGGAGCTAATGAAAAACTGCTTTTT.

The V call is TRBV7-2, the J call TRBJ2-3; 12 nucleotides line up with TRBD1. The CDR3 contains 19 residues. Germline CDR1 SGHTA, CDR2 FQGNSA. V gave up 0 bases and J gave up 15 bases; unmatched junction bases: 22. Here the CDR3 DNA reads TGTGCCAGCAGCTTAGCCCACCCGGGACAGGGGGCTCCCCCATTTTCTCCCTATTTT. Translated, it gives CASSLAHPGQGAPPFSPYF.

This clonotype was counted between two and nine times. The chain has TRBV30 and TRBJ2-3, with 9 bases matching TRBD1. The V and J ends lost 3 bases and 2 bases, in that order; junction bases with no gene match: 9. CDR1 is GTSNPN, CDR2 SVGIG, per germline (reference sequence). CDR3 length: 16 residues. The CDR3 coding sequence is TGTGCCTGGAGCCTGTCCGGGACAGGGATCACAGATACGCAGTATTTT. Translating gives CAWSLSGTGITDTQYF.

This sequence joins TRBV12-5 and TRBJ2-1, with D tentatively TRBD2 (5 bases). This CDR3 is 14 amino acids long. CDR1 is LGHNT and CDR2 is FRNRAP in the germline V gene. Trimming removed 6 bases at V and 4 bases at J, with 13 bases between. CDR3 loop: CASGNGIGYNEQFF. CDR3 sequence (DNA): TGTGCTAGTGGGAACGGGATAGGATACAATGAGCAGTTCTTC.

About this clonotype itself: A much larger clonotype is one base distant, so this may be a read error. The chain uses TRBV6-5 and TRBJ2-5, with 10 bases that match TRBD1. The CDR3 is 15 amino acids. Germline CDR1 MNHEY, CDR2 SVGAGI. Trimming cost V 8 bases and J 5 bases; bases outside gene matches: 11. The CDR3 spells CASGLETGGFETQYF. CDR3 bases: TGTGCCAGCGGTTTAGAGACAGGGGGCTTTGAGACCCAGTACTTC.

This clonotype was detected a few times. V is TRBV28 and J is TRBJ1-3; D might be TRBD1 (5 bases). V was pared by 3 bases and J by 3 bases, with 9 bases between. The germline V gene has CDR1 MDHEN and CDR2 SYDVKM. The CDR3 extends over 14 amino acids. The CDR3, as DNA: TGTGCCAGCAGTTTGGGGGGTAGTGGAAACACCATATATTTT. This codes for CASSLGGSGNTIYF.

The count of this clonotype is one. The chain has TRBV7-9 and TRBJ2-7; D is perhaps TRBD1 or TRBD2 (5 bases each). The germline gives CDR1 SEHNR, CDR2 FQNEAQ (reference sequence). This CDR3 spans 12 amino acids. Between the trimmed V and J ends, which lost 5 bases and 6 bases, there was a span of 11 bases. CDR3 region: CASSLGEPEQYF. As DNA, the CDR3 is TGTGCCAGCAGCCTAGGGGAGCCCGAGCAGTACTTC.

J is TRBJ2-1 and V is TRBV2, with 9 bases that match TRBD2. The V and J ends lost 7 bases and 10 bases, in that order; junction bases with no gene match: 8. CDR1 is SNHLY, CDR2 FYNNEI, per germline. The CDR3 length is 13 residues. The CDR3 sequence is CASIERGDGEQFF. CDR3 sequence (DNA): TGTGCCAGCATTGAGCGGGGGGACGGGGAGCAGTTCTTC.